This TCR beta chain was sequenced in a study of T cells in Graves' hyperthyroidism and ophthalmopathy. Regarding the study as a whole: A model using 13 V-J features told ophthalmopathy apart from stable hyperthyroidism.

RNA transcripts were the template for amplifying TCR beta CDR3 regions. During a first-round RT-PCR of the TCR CDR3, the HTBI primer set was used. In TCRdb, the multiplex PCR reads were re-called with MiXCR into one record per CDR3 protein. The sample carries hundreds of thousands of distinct CDR3 sequences, 13% to 15% recorded once. The CDR3 totals 14 residues. V gave up 6 bases and J gave up 1 base, with 9 bases separating them. The germline gives CDR1 SGHTA, CDR2 FQGTGA. This clonotype occurred many times. Antigen: not known. Calling Graves' hyperthyroidism stable meant ophthalmopathy did not progress within 18 months. Fresh peripheral blood, 10 ml, was the source of the PBMCs.

V is TRBV7-3 and J is TRBJ2-2; D ambiguous. Sequencing used blood. This TCR was sampled from a young woman with Graves' hyperthyroidism. The CDR3 DNA reads TGTGCCAGCAGTTTAGGGCGGAACACCGGGGAGCTGTTTTTT. As protein: CASSLGRNTGELFF.